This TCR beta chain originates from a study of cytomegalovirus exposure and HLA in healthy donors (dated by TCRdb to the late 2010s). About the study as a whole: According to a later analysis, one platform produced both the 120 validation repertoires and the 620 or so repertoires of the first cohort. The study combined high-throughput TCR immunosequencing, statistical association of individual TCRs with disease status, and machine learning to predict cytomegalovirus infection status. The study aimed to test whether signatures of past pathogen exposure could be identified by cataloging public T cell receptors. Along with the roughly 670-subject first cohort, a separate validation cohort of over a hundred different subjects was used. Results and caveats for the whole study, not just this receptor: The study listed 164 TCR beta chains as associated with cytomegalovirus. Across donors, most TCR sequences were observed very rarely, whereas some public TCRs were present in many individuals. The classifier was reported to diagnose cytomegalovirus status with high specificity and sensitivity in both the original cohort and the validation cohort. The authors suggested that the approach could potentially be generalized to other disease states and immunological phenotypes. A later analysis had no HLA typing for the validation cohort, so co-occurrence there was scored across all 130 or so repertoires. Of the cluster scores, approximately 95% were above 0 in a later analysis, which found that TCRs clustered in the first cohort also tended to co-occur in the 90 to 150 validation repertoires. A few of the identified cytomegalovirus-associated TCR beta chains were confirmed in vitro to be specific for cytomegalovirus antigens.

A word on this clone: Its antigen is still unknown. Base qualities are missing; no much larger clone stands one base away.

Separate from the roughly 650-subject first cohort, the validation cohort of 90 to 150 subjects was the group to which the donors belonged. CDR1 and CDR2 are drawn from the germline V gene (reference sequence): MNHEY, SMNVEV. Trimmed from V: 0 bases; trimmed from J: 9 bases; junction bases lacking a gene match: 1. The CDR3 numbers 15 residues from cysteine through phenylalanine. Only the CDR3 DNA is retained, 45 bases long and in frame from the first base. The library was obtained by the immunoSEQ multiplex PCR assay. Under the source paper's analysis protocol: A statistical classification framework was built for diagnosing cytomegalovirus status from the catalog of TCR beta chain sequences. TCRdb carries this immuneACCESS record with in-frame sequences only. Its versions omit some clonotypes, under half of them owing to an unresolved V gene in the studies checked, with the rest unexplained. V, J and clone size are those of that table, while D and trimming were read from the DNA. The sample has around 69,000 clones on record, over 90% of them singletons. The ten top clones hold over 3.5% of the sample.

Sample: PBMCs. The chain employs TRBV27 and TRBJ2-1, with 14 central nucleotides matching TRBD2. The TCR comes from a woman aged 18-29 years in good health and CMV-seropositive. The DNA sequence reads TGTGCCAGCAGTTTATCGACTAGCGGGAGGGTTGAGCAGTTCTTC. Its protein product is CASSLSTSGRVEQFF.